The 30 T cell receptor beta chains below were found in one sample sequenced in a study of response to subunit inactivated influenza vaccine. A single record per CDR3 protein comes from TCRdb applying MiXCR to the RT-PCR reads. The sample yields hundreds of thousands of distinct CDR3 sequences, just over 20% seen once. The sequencing used PBMCs from blood, collected less than 22 months after vaccination. Source of these receptors: a man aged 50 to 69 who received an inactivated influenza vaccine.

The table lists this clonotype with many counts. This chain connects TRBV11-2 to TRBJ1-1, with D perhaps matching TRBD1 (5 bases). The CDR3 has 17 residues. The V end lost 4 bases, the J end lost 1 base, and 19 bases lay between the germline ends. In germline, CDR1 is SGHAT, CDR2 FQNNGV. CDR3 coding DNA: TGTGCCAGCAGCTCAACAGGAAGTGGGAGAGCGAACACTGAAGCTTTCTTT. Encoded protein: CASSSTGSGRANTEAFF. Combining the CDR3 with reference TRBV11-2 and TRBJ1-1 gives the whole variable domain EAGVAQSPRYKIIEKRQSVAFWCNPISGHATLYWYQQILGQGPKLLIQFQNNGVVDDSQLPKDRFSAERLKGVDSTLKIQPAKLEDSAVYLCASSSTGSGRANTEAFFGQGTRLTVV.

This clonotype was found a few times. The chain couples TRBV27 to TRBJ2-4; the D gene is possibly TRBD2 (5 bases). The CDR3 sequence is 13 residues long. V was shortened by 5 bases and J by 7 bases, with 12 bases between the two germline ends. Germline CDR1 and CDR2: MNHEY and SMNVEV (reference sequence). CDR3 DNA: TGTGCCAGCAGTCGAGGGCCGCCGAACATTCAGTACTTC. Its translation is CASSRGPPNIQYF.

The V call is TRBV24-1, the J call TRBJ2-1; D uncertain. CDR1 and CDR2 (germline): KGHDR, SFDVKD. V was cut by 3 bases and J by 6 bases, with 11 bases left in between. This CDR3 spans 14 amino acids. CDR3 loop: CATSDRSSFNEQFF. CDR3 DNA sequence: TGTGCCACCAGTGATCGGTCCAGTTTCAATGAGCAGTTCTTC.

This clonotype was found a few times. The J gene is TRBJ2-2, the V gene TRBV6-1; D gene ambiguous. This CDR3 contains 11 residues. CDR1 MNHNS and CDR2 SASEGT come from the germline V gene. V lost 7 bases, J lost 10 bases, and 10 bases lay in between. The CDR3 spells CASTRLKELFF. In DNA, the CDR3 is TGTGCCAGCACACGACTGAAGGAGCTGTTTTTT.

This clonotype has just a few counts. One end of the junction is discordant with germline, which a read error may explain. V is TRBV20-1 and J is TRBJ2-4; perhaps TRBD1 as D (6 bases). Germline V gives CDR1 DFQATT, CDR2 SNEGSKA (reference sequence). This CDR3 spans 10 amino acids. The CDR3 DNA sequence: TGCAGTGCTAGAACCGGGACAATAAGCTTC. Its translation is CSARTGTISF.

This clonotype showed up just a few times. The V and J genes are TRBV7-3 and TRBJ2-1; 10 positions match TRBD2. There are 15 residues in the CDR3. The germline CDR1 and CDR2 sequences are SGHTA and FQGTGA. The J segment lost 15 bases and the V segment lost 0 bases, leaving 11 bases of the junction unmatched. This CDR3 reads CASSLTNAAGGPRFF. Written as DNA, the CDR3 is TGTGCCAGCAGCTTAACGAACGCAGCGGGAGGGCCAAGGTTCTTC.

The sample holds a few counts of this clonotype. The V gene is TRBV10-2, the J gene TRBJ1-6; a weak D match, TRBD1 (5 bases). This CDR3 region has 14 residues. The germline V and J ends were trimmed by 2 bases and 10 bases, with 12 bases remaining between them. CDR1 is WSHSY and CDR2 is SAAADI in the germline V gene. The DNA of the CDR3 is TGCGCCAGCAGTGAGCAGGGAGGGTACTCACCCCTCCACTTT. Protein: CASSEQGGYSPLHF.

The chain combines TRBV29-1 with TRBJ2-1, with TRBD2 matching over 7 bases. Per the germline V gene, CDR1 is SQVTM and CDR2 is ANQGSEA. The CDR3 sequence is 15 residues long. V was clipped by 0 bases and J by 0 bases; unmatched bases: 2. The CDR3, as DNA: TGCAGCGTTGAAGATCGCGGGGGCTCCTACAATGAGCAGTTCTTC. Translation gives CSVEDRGGSYNEQFF.

The rearrangement uses TRBV11-3 and TRBJ2-5; 13 bases match TRBD2. The V gene's germline CDR1 is SGHNT and CDR2 YENEEA. The CDR3 covers 18 residues. Losses at the gene ends were 1 base for V and 3 bases for J; bases not matched to a gene: 8. This CDR3 is CASSLVGGGTSGKETQYF. The CDR3 region has the DNA TGTGCCAGCAGCTTAGTCGGAGGGGGGACTAGCGGGAAAGAGACCCAGTACTTC.

In its sample, this clonotype was seen once. The chain uses TRBV20-1 and TRBJ2-3; D remains ambiguous. The length of the CDR3 is 14 residues. Germline CDR1 is DFQATT and CDR2 is SNEGSKA (reference sequence). Trimming removed 3 bases at V and 2 bases at J, with 12 bases between. In DNA, the CDR3 is TGCAGTGCTAGTAGGCGGTCTCCCACAGATACGCAGTATTTT. Protein: CSASRRSPTDTQYF.

This rearrangement joins TRBV28 to TRBJ2-7; 14 bases are a match to TRBD2. CDR1 is MDHEN, CDR2 SYDVKM, per germline. V gave up 6 bases and J gave up 6 bases; unmatched junction bases: 10. The CDR3 consists of 16 residues. CDR3 protein: CASRLGLAGVTGEQYF. For the CDR3, the DNA is TGTGCCAGCAGGCTGGGACTAGCGGGAGTAACAGGCGAGCAGTACTTC.

The rearrangement uses TRBV12-3 or TRBV12-4 and TRBJ2-1; D might be TRBD2 (6 bases). Trimming cost V 3 bases and J 12 bases, with 15 bases left between them. The length of the CDR3 is 13 residues. In nucleotides, the CDR3 is TGTGCCAGCAGTTTGGAGGGCATATCTGGGCAGTTCTTC. It yields the protein CASSLEGISGQFF.

CDR3 nucleotides: TGCAGTGCTAAGAGAAACAATGAGCAGTTCTTC. Its protein product is CSAKRNNEQFF. The V call is TRBV20-1, the J call TRBJ2-1; D remains ambiguous. V was shortened by 4 bases and J by 5 bases, with 6 bases between the two germline ends. In germline, CDR1 is DFQATT, CDR2 SNEGSKA (reference sequence). The CDR3 is 11 residues long.

This clonotype has more than one count but fewer than ten. The chain combines TRBV6-2 or TRBV6-3 with TRBJ2-7; D is unclear. CDR3 length equals 12 residues. Trimming shortened V by 5 bases and J by 2 bases, and 7 bases separated the two germline ends. Germline loops: CDR1 MNHEY, CDR2 SVGEGT. Written as DNA, the CDR3 is TGTGCCAGCAGTGACGGTCCCTACGAGCAGTACTTC. This encodes CASSDGPYEQYF.

This clonotype was observed a few times. CDR3 protein: CSVWTTNTEAFF. Here the CDR3 DNA reads TGCAGCGTTTGGACAACGAACACTGAAGCTTTCTTT. This sequence joins TRBV29-1 and TRBJ1-1, with D possibly matching TRBD1 (5 bases). The CDR3 extends over 12 amino acids. The V end lost 5 bases, the J end lost 1 base, and 8 bases lay between the germline ends. The germline gives CDR1 SQVTM, CDR2 ANQGSEA.

This chain links TRBV6-2 or TRBV6-3 with TRBJ1-5, with TRBD1 as a possible D gene (6 bases). CDR1 is MNHEY, CDR2 SVGEGT, per germline. The CDR3 spans 17 residues. Trimming removed 2 bases at V and 2 bases at J, with 16 bases between. CDR3 sequence: CASSYPWTVPGNQPQHF. Here the CDR3 DNA reads TGTGCCAGCAGTTACCCATGGACAGTCCCTGGCAATCAGCCCCAGCATTTT.

The genes are TRBV9 and TRBJ2-3; TRBD2 matches 10 bases. The CDR3 is made up of 15 amino acids. CDR1 is SGDLS and CDR2 is YYNGEE in the germline V gene. V lost 7 bases, J lost 1 base, and 6 bases stayed unmatched. The CDR3 nucleotides read TGTGCCAGCGGGGACGGACTAGCGGGCACAGATACGCAGTATTTT. Its protein is CASGDGLAGTDTQYF.

The gene calls are TRBV6-5 and TRBJ1-5; the match to TRBD1 covers 7 bases. The CDR3 runs to 18 residues. Germline V gene lookup returns CDR1 MNHEY and CDR2 SVGAGI. The V and J ends lost 0 bases and 0 bases, in that order; junction bases with no gene match: 8. CDR3 nucleotides: TGTGCCAGCAGTTACTCGGGGAGGGGGCGAGTTAGCAATCAGCCCCAGCATTTT. Amino acid sequence: CASSYSGRGRVSNQPQHF.

The V call is TRBV6-2 or TRBV6-3, the J call TRBJ1-1, with TRBD1 as a possible D gene (5 bases). CDR1 and CDR2 (germline): MNHEY, SVGEGT. V lost 4 bases, J lost 4 bases, and 10 bases lay in between. The CDR3 loop spans 13 amino acids. In DNA form, the CDR3 reads TGTGCCAGCAGTTTTGGGGGTAGCACTGAAGCTTTCTTT. Its protein product is CASSFGGSTEAFF.

Only a few counts were recorded for this clonotype. V is TRBV4-3 and J is TRBJ2-7; unclear D gene. The CDR3 is made up of 14 amino acids. Germline CDR1 and CDR2: LGHNA and YSLEER. V was pared by 0 bases and J by 0 bases, with 6 bases between. CDR3 coding DNA: TGCGCCAGCAGCCAAGATCAGGCCTCCTACGAGCAGTACTTC. Amino acid sequence: CASSQDQASYEQYF.

Only a few counts were recorded for this clonotype. The V call is TRBV5-1, the J call TRBJ2-3, with 8 bases matching TRBD2. The CDR3 loop spans 15 amino acids. Germline-derived CDR1 and CDR2 are SGHRS and YFSETQ. After removal of 0 bases from V and 3 bases from J, the junction contained 3 bases not matched to a gene. DNA of the CDR3: TGCGCCAGCAGCTTGGCGGGGGGGCCGACAGATACGCAGTATTTT. This gives the protein CASSLAGGPTDTQYF.

The chain has TRBV19 and TRBJ1-2; D is ambiguous. Germline CDR1 LNHDA, CDR2 SQIVND (reference sequence). CDR3 length: 14 amino acids. V lost 1 base, J lost 3 bases, and 9 bases lay in between. CDR3 nucleotide sequence: TGTGCCAGTAGTATAGGCGGTCTTGACTATGGCTACACCTTC. Its translation: CASSIGGLDYGYTF. The full variable domain, with the rest looked up from reference TRBV19 and TRBJ1-2, is DGGITQSPKYLFRKEGQNVTLSCEQNLNHDAMYWYRQDPGQGLRLIYYSQIVNDFQKGDIAEGYSVSREKKESFPLTVTSAQKNPTAFYLCASSIGGLDYGYTFGSGTRLTVV.

CDR3 sequence reads: CASGLLQETQYF. The DNA for the CDR3 is TGCGCCAGTGGACTTCTCCAAGAGACCCAGTACTTC. The V and J genes are TRBV10-2 and TRBJ2-5; D may be TRBD2 (5 bases). The CDR3 consists of 12 residues. CDR1 is WSHSY, CDR2 SAAADI, per germline. V gave up 9 bases and J gave up 1 base, with 9 bases separating them.

This clonotype was detected only a few times. The chain links TRBV18 to TRBJ2-5; D uncertain. V shed 4 bases and J shed 5 bases, with 8 bases lying between them. The CDR3 has 12 residues. Germline CDR1 is KGHSH and CDR2 is LQKENI. In nucleotides, the CDR3 is TGTGCCAGCTCACGGCTGGGGGAGACCCAGTACTTC. It encodes CASSRLGETQYF.

The chain uses TRBV4-3 and TRBJ1-4; D may be TRBD1 (5 bases). The CDR3 has 18 amino acids. V was cut by 0 bases and J by 8 bases, with 22 bases left in between. CDR1 and CDR2 from the germline V gene are LGHNA and YSLEER. As DNA, the CDR3 is TGCGCCAGCAGCCAAGATAAACGGTCGGCAGGGATGGGCGAAAAACTGTTTTTT. Protein product: CASSQDKRSAGMGEKLFF.

In this sample, this clonotype turned up a few times. The rearrangement joins TRBV4-2 to TRBJ2-3, with 7 bases identical to TRBD2. V dropped 4 bases and J dropped 4; count of bases not matched to a gene: 5. Germline assignment: CDR1 LGHNA and CDR2 YNFKEQ. The CDR3 is made up of 14 amino acids. CDR3 nucleotides: TGTGCCAGCAGCCCTGGACTAGGGTCAGATACGCAGTATTTT. This translates into CASSPGLGSDTQYF.

The chain is built from TRBV29-1 and TRBJ2-7; TRBD2 might be the D (5 bases). Per germline, CDR1 SQVTM and CDR2 ANQGSEA. The V and J ends lost 6 bases and 2 bases respectively, with 20 bases between them. This CDR3 contains 15 residues. CDR3 bases: TGCAGCGTCTCATTGCGACTGAGGGAGCCCTACGAGCAGTACTTC. Protein product: CSVSLRLREPYEQYF.

Many counts were recorded for this clonotype. J is TRBJ1-2 and V is TRBV5-4, with 7 bases identical to TRBD1. The J segment lost 7 bases and the V segment lost 5 bases, leaving 5 bases of the junction unmatched. The CDR3 runs 12 residues. The germline V gene has CDR1 SGHNT and CDR2 YYREEE (reference sequence). The CDR3 loop is CASRQGEGGYTF. The CDR3 DNA reads as TGTGCCAGCAGGCAGGGGGAGGGTGGCTACACCTTC.

This sequence joins TRBV7-9 and TRBJ1-5; D not resolved. This CDR3 has 16 amino acids. Trimming stripped 5 bases from V and 4 bases from J, with 18 bases between. The V gene's germline CDR1 is SEHNR and CDR2 FQNEAQ (reference sequence). CDR3 sequence: CASSPAGLGENQPQHF. The CDR3, as DNA: TGTGCCAGCAGCCCAGCCGGACTCGGGGAAAATCAGCCCCAGCATTTT.

This clonotype has a count of ten or more. The chain links TRBV20-1 to TRBJ1-1; 11 bases line up with TRBD1. V shed 5 bases and J 6 bases; nucleotides not matched to a gene: 8. The CDR3 length is 14 residues. Per the germline V gene, CDR1 is DFQATT and CDR2 is SNEGSKA (reference sequence). The CDR3 DNA follows: TGCAGTGCTTTTGGACAGGGGGCTAACCCTGAAGCTTTCTTT. It encodes CSAFGQGANPEAFF.